The 6 T cell receptor beta chains below were found in one sample sequenced in a study of radiotherapy plus CTLA-4 blockade in lung cancer. This table comes from immunoSEQ multiplex PCR, and its TCRdb copy is limited to in-frame clones, with some not included. Among under 95,000 clones, about four fifths were seen once, and the ten largest hold approximately 0.8%. Here the sequenced sample was peripheral blood, taken from a patient treated with radiotherapy plus ipilimumab. The receptors here all came from a human donor with non-small cell lung cancer who had stable disease on radiotherapy plus ipilimumab.

The gene calls are TRBV7-8 and TRBJ1-5, with D uncertain. This CDR3 is 15 amino acids long. Trimming took 0 bases from V and 4 from J, leaving 10 bases between them. The germline gives CDR1 SGHVS, CDR2 FQNEAQ. CDR3 DNA sequence: TGTGCCAGCAGCTTAGCTGACGGAGGAAATCAGCCCCAGCATTTT. This gives the protein CASSLADGGNQPQHF.

The chain links TRBV2 to TRBJ1-1; 7 nucleotides line up with TRBD1. Germline assignment: CDR1 SNHLY and CDR2 FYNNEI. This CDR3 has 15 residues. Trimming at V came to 0 bases and at J to 5 bases, leaving 6 bases not matched to a gene. The CDR3 DNA is TGTGCCAGCAGTGAAGCTGGCAGGGGGGAGACTGAAGCTTTCTTT. Translating gives CASSEAGRGETEAFF. The full variable domain, rest sourced from reference TRBV2 and TRBJ1-1, is EPEVTQTPSHQVTQMGQEVILRCVPISNHLYFYWYRQILGQKVEFLVSFYNNEISEKSEIFDDQFSVERPDGSNFTLKIRSTKLEDSAMYFCASSEAGRGETEAFFGQGTRLTVV.

This chain connects TRBV7-2 to TRBJ2-7; 10 bases agree with TRBD2. The germline V gene encodes CDR1 SGHTA and CDR2 FQGNSA. CDR3 size: 15 residues. The V and J ends lost 5 bases and 5 bases, in that order; junction bases with no gene match: 9. The CDR3 DNA follows: TGTGCCAGCAGCCCGAGCGGGGGGGTTTTAAACGAGCAGTACTTC. Encoded protein: CASSPSGGVLNEQYF.

Remarks on this clone: This CDR3 is also generated by other DNA sequences in the sample. This chain joins TRBV7-3 and TRBJ2-2; D gene uncertain. This CDR3 has 13 amino acids. From germline, CDR1 is SGHTA and CDR2 FQGTGA. V was cut by 0 bases and J by 5 bases, with 4 bases left in between. DNA for the CDR3: TGTGCCAGCAGCTTAACAGAGACCGGGGAGCTGTTTTTT. As protein: CASSLTETGELFF.

The chain recombines TRBV28 with TRBJ2-2, with D tentatively TRBD1 (6 bases). The CDR3 loop spans 14 amino acids. Germline V CDR1 and CDR2: MDHEN, SYDVKM. The ends were cut back, 6 bases at V and 5 bases at J, with 13 bases in the middle. The CDR3 nucleotides read TGTGCCAGCAGCCCAAACAGGGATACCGGGGAGCTGTTTTTT. Protein product: CASSPNRDTGELFF.

The chain joins TRBV16 to TRBJ1-5; no reliable D call. V was shortened by 4 bases and J by 1 base, with 11 bases between the two germline ends. This CDR3 spans 15 amino acids. In germline, CDR1 is KGHSY, CDR2 FQNENV. For the CDR3, the DNA is TGTGCCAGCAGCCCCCCGGCTAGGAGCAATCAGCCCCAGCATTTT. Translation: CASSPPARSNQPQHF.